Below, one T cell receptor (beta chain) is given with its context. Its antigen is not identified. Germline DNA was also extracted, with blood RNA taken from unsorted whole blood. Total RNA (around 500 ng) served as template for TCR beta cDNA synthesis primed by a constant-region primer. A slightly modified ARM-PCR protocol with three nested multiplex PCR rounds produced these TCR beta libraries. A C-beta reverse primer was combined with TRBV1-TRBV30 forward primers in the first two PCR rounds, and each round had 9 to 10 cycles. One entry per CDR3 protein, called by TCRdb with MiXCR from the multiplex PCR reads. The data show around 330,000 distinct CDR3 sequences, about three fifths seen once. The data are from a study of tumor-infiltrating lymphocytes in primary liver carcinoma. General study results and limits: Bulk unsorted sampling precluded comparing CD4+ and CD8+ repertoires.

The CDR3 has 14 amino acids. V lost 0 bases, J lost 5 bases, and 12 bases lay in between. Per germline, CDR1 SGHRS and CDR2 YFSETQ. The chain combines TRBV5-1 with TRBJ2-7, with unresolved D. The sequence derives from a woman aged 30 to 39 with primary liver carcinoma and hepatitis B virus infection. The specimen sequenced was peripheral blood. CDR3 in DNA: TGCGCCAGCAGCTTGGGGGTAGGACCCCACGAGCAGTACTTC. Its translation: CASSLGVGPHEQYF.